The 9 T cell receptor beta chains listed next were all sequenced from one sample in a study of blood T cell repertoires in COVID-19. Produced via immunoSEQ multiplex PCR; TCRdb's table is partial and in-frame only. The repertoire holds about 79,000 clones, with around nine tenths as singletons. Sequenced material: peripheral blood. These receptors all come from a man aged 45-60 years with active COVID-19.

This rearrangement joins TRBV30 to TRBJ2-3, with D hard to call. Germline V lookup: CDR1 GTSNPN, CDR2 SVGIG (reference sequence). The ends were cut back, 2 bases at V and 7 bases at J, with 10 bases in the middle. The CDR3 covers 12 residues. CDR3 bases: TGTGCCTGGAGTCCTCCCCAGAATACGCAGTATTTT. It yields the protein CAWSPPQNTQYF. The variable domain in full, with the rest retrieved from reference TRBV30 and TRBJ2-3, is SQTIHQWPATLVQPVGSPLSLECTVEGTSNPNLYWYRQAAGRGLQLLFYSVGIGQISSEVPQNLSASRPQDRQFILSSKKLLLSDSGFYLCAWSPPQNTQYFGPGTRLTVL.

This chain connects TRBV11-3 to TRBJ2-3; D might be TRBD2 (6 bases). The CDR3 length is 16 residues. Trimming took 0 bases from V and 0 from J, leaving 10 bases between them. CDR1 and CDR2 (germline): SGHNT, YENEEA. The CDR3 reads CASSLEAGTSTDTQYF. The CDR3 region has the DNA TGTGCCAGCAGCTTAGAAGCAGGGACTAGCACAGATACGCAGTATTTT.

The chain couples TRBV28 to TRBJ1-2, with 9 positions matching TRBD1. Germline values: CDR1 MDHEN, CDR2 SYDVKM. V shed 5 bases and J 6 bases; nucleotides not matched to a gene: 7. This CDR3 is 14 amino acids long. Here the CDR3 reads CASSPWDREDGYTF. CDR3 sequence (DNA): TGTGCCAGCAGTCCCTGGGACAGGGAGGATGGCTACACCTTC.

The chain couples TRBV2 to TRBJ1-2; no clear D. Germline V gene sequence: CDR1 SNHLY, CDR2 FYNNEI. V shed 3 bases and J shed 1 base, with 3 bases lying between them. The CDR3 has 12 residues. Written as DNA, the CDR3 is TGTGCCAGCAGTGACCGTAACTATGGCTACACCTTC. It is translated as CASSDRNYGYTF.

This chain links TRBV6-5 with TRBJ2-5, with 8 nucleotides matching TRBD2. CDR1 is MNHEY, CDR2 SVGAGI, per germline. The CDR3 contains 16 residues. V dropped 2 bases and J dropped 1; count of bases not matched to a gene: 6. CDR3 in amino acids: CASSYGREGLQETQYF. CDR3 in DNA: TGTGCCAGCAGTTACGGACGGGAGGGCCTCCAAGAGACCCAGTACTTC.

The chain combines TRBV7-2 with TRBJ2-1; tentative D call: TRBD2 (5 bases). The CDR3 is 13 residues long. Germline CDR1 SGHTA, CDR2 FQGNSA. V was cut by 1 base and J by 10 bases, with 11 bases left in between. CDR3 loop: CASSLGWEWEQFF. The CDR3 DNA is TGTGCCAGCAGCTTAGGTTGGGAGTGGGAGCAGTTCTTC.

The V call is TRBV5-1, the J call TRBJ1-1, with 7 positions matching TRBD1. The length of the CDR3 is 14 residues. In germline, CDR1 is SGHRS, CDR2 YFSETQ. Trimming at V came to 4 bases and at J to 5 bases, leaving 8 bases not matched to a gene. This CDR3 is CASSATPGGTEAFF. CDR3 nucleotides: TGCGCCAGCAGCGCTACTCCAGGGGGGACTGAAGCTTTCTTT.

This clone was counted a few times. V is TRBV19 and J is TRBJ2-1, with 10 bases that match TRBD2. Germline V gene sequence: CDR1 LNHDA, CDR2 SQIVND (reference sequence). The CDR3 loop spans 15 amino acids. V lost 7 bases to trimming and J lost 4 bases; unmatched junction nucleotides: 7. The CDR3 sequence is CASNRASGGYNEQFF. The CDR3 DNA is TGTGCCAGTAATCGGGCTAGCGGGGGTTACAATGAGCAGTTCTTC. Complete variable domain (other parts from reference TRBV19 and TRBJ2-1): DGGITQSPKYLFRKEGQNVTLSCEQNLNHDAMYWYRQDPGQGLRLIYYSQIVNDFQKGDIAEGYSVSREKKESFPLTVTSAQKNPTAFYLCASNRASGGYNEQFFGPGTRLTVL.

The chain is built from TRBV27 and TRBJ2-1, with a tentative D call TRBD1 (5 bases). Per the germline V gene, CDR1 is MNHEY and CDR2 is SMNVEV (reference sequence). The CDR3 has 14 residues. The V and J ends lost 5 bases and 4 bases respectively, with 12 bases between them. The CDR3 coding sequence is TGTGCCAGCAGTAGGGGTGGGGTTTACAATGAGCAGTTCTTC. Translated, it gives CASSRGGVYNEQFF.